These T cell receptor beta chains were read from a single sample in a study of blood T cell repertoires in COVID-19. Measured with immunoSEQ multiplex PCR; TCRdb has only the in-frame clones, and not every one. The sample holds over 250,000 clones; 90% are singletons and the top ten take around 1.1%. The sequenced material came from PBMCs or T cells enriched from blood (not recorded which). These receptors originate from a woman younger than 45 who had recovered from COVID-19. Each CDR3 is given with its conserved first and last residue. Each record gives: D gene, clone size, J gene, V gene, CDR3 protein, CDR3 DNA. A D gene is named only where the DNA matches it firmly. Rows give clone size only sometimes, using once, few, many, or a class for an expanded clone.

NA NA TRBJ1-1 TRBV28 CASSRMNTEAFF TGTGCCAGCAGCAGGATGAACACTGAAGCTTTCTTT
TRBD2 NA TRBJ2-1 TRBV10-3 CAISSTTSGDYNEQFF TGTGCCATCAGTTCCACCACTAGCGGGGACTACAATGAGCAGTTCTTC
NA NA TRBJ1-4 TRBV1 CTSSQKAGRLSNEKLFF TGCACCAGCAGCCAAAAGGCGGGCCGACTGTCGAATGAAAAACTGTTTTTT
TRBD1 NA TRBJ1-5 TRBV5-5 CASTGTGENQPQHF TGTGCCAGCACCGGGACAGGGGAGAATCAGCCCCAGCATTTT
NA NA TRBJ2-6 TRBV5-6 CASSFGGSSGANVLTF TGTGCCAGCAGCTTTGGGGGGAGCTCTGGGGCCAACGTCCTGACTTTC
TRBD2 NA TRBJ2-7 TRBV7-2 CASSLASGLASPYEQYF TGTGCCAGCAGCTTGGCCTCGGGACTAGCCAGCCCCTACGAGCAGTACTTC
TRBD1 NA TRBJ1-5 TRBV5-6 CASSLTGTYSNQPQHF TGTGCCAGCAGCCTGACAGGGACTTATAGCAATCAGCCCCAGCATTTT
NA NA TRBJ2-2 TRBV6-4 CASSILTGGELFF TGTGCCAGCAGCATATTAACAGGCGGGGAGCTGTTTTTT
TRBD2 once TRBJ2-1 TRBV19 CASSPYTAGTSGSNEQFF TGTGCCAGTAGTCCGTATACAGCCGGGACTAGCGGCTCCAATGAGCAGTTCTTC
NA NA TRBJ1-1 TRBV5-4 CASSLELNTEAFF TGTGCCAGCAGCTTGGAGCTTAACACTGAAGCTTTCTTT
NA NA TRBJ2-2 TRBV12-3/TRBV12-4 CASSYSTGELFF TGTGCCAGCAGTTACAGTACCGGGGAGCTGTTTTTT
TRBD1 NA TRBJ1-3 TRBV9 CASSVEIPGTAGNTIYF TGTGCCAGCAGCGTAGAGATCCCCGGGACAGCCGGAAACACCATATATTTT
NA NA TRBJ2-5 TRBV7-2 CASSSRQSRETQYF TGTGCCAGCAGCTCACGACAGAGTAGGGAGACCCAGTACTTC
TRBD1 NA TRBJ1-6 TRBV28 CASSRDRESNSPLHF TGTGCCAGCAGCCGGGACAGGGAGTCTAATTCACCCCTCCACTTT
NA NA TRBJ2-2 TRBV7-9 CASSLVGQLKTGELFF TGTGCCAGCAGCTTAGTGGGGCAGCTAAAGACCGGGGAGCTGTTTTTT
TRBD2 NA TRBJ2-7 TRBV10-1 CASSQLAGGEEQYF TGCGCCAGCAGCCAGCTAGCGGGAGGGGAAGAGCAGTACTTC
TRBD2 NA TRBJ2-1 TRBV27 CASSLGLALGNEQFF TGTGCCAGCAGTTTGGGACTAGCATTAGGCAATGAGCAGTTCTTC
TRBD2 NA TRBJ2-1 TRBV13 CASSAALAGGPNEQFF TGTGCCAGCAGCGCAGCCTTAGCGGGAGGGCCCAATGAGCAGTTCTTC
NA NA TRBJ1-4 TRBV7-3 CASSSNTIDRHDPTNEKLFF TGTGCCAGCAGCTCAAATACAATCGACAGGCATGACCCAACTAATGAAAAACTGTTTTTT
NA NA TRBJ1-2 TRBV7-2 CASSPGQLYGYTF TGTGCCAGCAGCCCTGGACAGCTCTATGGCTACACCTTC
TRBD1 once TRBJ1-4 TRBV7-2 CASQGTGVTNEKLFF TGTGCCAGCCAGGGGACAGGGGTAACTAATGAAAAACTGTTTTTT
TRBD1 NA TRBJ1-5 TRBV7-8 CASSPDDRGGVNQPQHF TGTGCCAGCAGCCCGGACGACAGGGGGGGTGTAAATCAGCCCCAGCATTTT
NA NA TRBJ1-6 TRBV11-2 CASSFGQLSYNSPLHF TGTGCCAGCAGCTTCGGACAGCTTTCCTATAATTCACCCCTCCACTTT
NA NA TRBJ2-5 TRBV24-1 CATSGLSSSLETQYF TGTGCCACCAGTGGATTGTCATCTAGTTTAGAGACCCAGTACTTC
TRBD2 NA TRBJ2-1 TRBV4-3 CASSQDLGVAGGVLLNSEQFF TGCGCCAGCAGCCAAGATCTTGGAGTAGCGGGAGGAGTCCTCCTTAATAGTGAGCAGTTCTTC
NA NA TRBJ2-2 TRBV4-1 CASSQAQTGNGELFF TGCGCCAGCAGCCAAGCCCAGACAGGAAACGGGGAGCTGTTTTTT
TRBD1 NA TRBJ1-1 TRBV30 CACHSDRGLPEAFF TGTGCCTGCCATTCGGACAGGGGGCTCCCTGAAGCTTTCTTT
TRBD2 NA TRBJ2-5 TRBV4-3 CASSVKAGGETQYF TGCGCCAGCAGTGTTAAAGCGGGAGGAGAGACCCAGTACTTC
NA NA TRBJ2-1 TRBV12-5 CASGPGNEQFF TGTGCTAGTGGTCCGGGGAATGAGCAGTTCTTC
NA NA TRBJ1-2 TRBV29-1 CSVDPEANYGYTF TGCAGCGTTGACCCAGAAGCTAACTATGGCTACACCTTC
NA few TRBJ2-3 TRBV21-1 CASSHPGLAGVLTDTQYF TGTGCCAGCAGCCATCCGGGACTAGCGGGAGTCCTTACAGATACGCAGTATTTT
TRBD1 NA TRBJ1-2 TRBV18 CASSPPGQGHYGYTF TGTGCCAGCTCACCACCGGGACAGGGACACTATGGCTACACCTTC
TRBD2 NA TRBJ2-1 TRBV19 CASSIQAGGYHEQFF TGTGCCAGTAGTATCCAAGCGGGAGGGTACCATGAGCAGTTCTTC